A selection of T cell receptor beta chains follows, all from one sample in a study of CD8 T cells in Susac syndrome. MiXCR, run by TCRdb on the immunoSEQ multiplex PCR reads, gives a single entry per CDR3 protein. The table has some 110,000 distinct CDR3 sequences, more than 90% seen once. Sequenced sample: CD4+ T cells from PBMCs. All receptors derive from a human donor in good health. Each CDR3 is given with its conserved first and last residue. The D gene is left open where the match is weak. Rows give clone size only sometimes, using once, few, many, or a class for an expanded clone.

V: TRBV12-3/TRBV12-4
size: .
D: .
J: TRBJ1-2
CDR3: CASSLGMGAGRGYTF
DNA: TGTGCCAGCAGTTTAGGAATGGGGGCAGGCCGTGGCTACACCTTC

V: TRBV7-2
size: .
D: TRBD2
J: TRBJ2-5
CDR3: CASSLGGAGGETQYF
DNA: TGTGCCAGCAGCTTAGGTGGAGCGGGGGGAGAGACCCAGTACTTC

V: TRBV29-1
size: .
D: TRBD2
J: TRBJ2-3
CDR3: CSVEGGRGTDTQYF
DNA: TGCAGCGTTGAGGGGGGGAGAGGGACAGATACGCAGTATTTT

V: TRBV5-1
size: few
D: .
J: TRBJ2-7
CDR3: CASSLGTDWEQYF
DNA: TGCGCCAGCAGCTTGGGCACAGACTGGGAGCAGTACTTC

V: TRBV6-5
size: once
D: .
J: TRBJ1-2
CDR3: CASSYGWSGYGYTF
DNA: TGTGCCAGCAGTTACGGCTGGTCGGGGTATGGCTACACCTTC

V: TRBV7-2
size: .
D: .
J: TRBJ1-2
CDR3: CASSLGGARGYTF
DNA: TGTGCCAGCAGCTTAGGGGGGGCGCGTGGCTACACCTTC

V: TRBV6-2/TRBV6-3
size: .
D: .
J: TRBJ2-7
CDR3: CASSRIMGTEAYEQYF
DNA: TGTGCCAGCAGCAGAATCATGGGGACGGAAGCCTACGAGCAGTACTTC

V: TRBV3-1
size: .
D: TRBD1
J: TRBJ1-2
CDR3: CASSPRGTGSGGYTF
DNA: TGTGCCAGCAGCCCCCGAGGGACAGGATCCGGAGGCTACACCTTC

V: TRBV4-3
size: .
D: TRBD2
J: TRBJ2-1
CDR3: CASSQTPLAGEYNEQFF
DNA: TGCGCCAGCAGCCAAACTCCACTAGCGGGAGAGTACAATGAGCAGTTCTTC

V: TRBV19
size: .
D: .
J: TRBJ2-3
CDR3: CASSIPYSTDTQYF
DNA: TGTGCCAGTAGTATCCCCTATAGCACAGATACGCAGTATTTT

V: TRBV3-1
size: .
D: .
J: TRBJ2-7
CDR3: CASSLHPTEQYF
DNA: TGTGCCAGCAGCCTCCACCCGACAGAGCAGTACTTC

V: TRBV6-2/TRBV6-3
size: .
D: .
J: TRBJ2-3
CDR3: CATGRDTQYF
DNA: TGTGCCACCGGTCGGGATACGCAGTATTTT

V: TRBV20-1
size: .
D: .
J: TRBJ2-5
CDR3: CSAWRWDSQETQYF
DNA: TGCAGTGCTTGGAGGTGGGACTCCCAAGAGACCCAGTACTTC

V: TRBV20-1
size: .
D: .
J: TRBJ2-1
CDR3: CSARDLLASYNEQFF
DNA: TGCAGTGCTAGAGATCTGCTAGCCTCCTACAATGAGCAGTTCTTC

V: TRBV20-1
size: .
D: .
J: TRBJ1-3
CDR3: CSARVRGFSGNTIYF
DNA: TGCAGTGCTAGAGTGAGGGGCTTCTCTGGAAACACCATATATTTT

V: TRBV7-8
size: once
D: TRBD2
J: TRBJ2-1
CDR3: CASSPGTSGSLGEQFF
DNA: TGTGCCAGCAGCCCAGGGACTAGCGGGAGCTTAGGTGAGCAGTTCTTC

V: TRBV29-1
size: .
D: .
J: TRBJ2-1
CDR3: CSVEDLGYNEQFF
DNA: TGCAGCGTTGAAGATCTGGGCTACAATGAGCAGTTCTTC